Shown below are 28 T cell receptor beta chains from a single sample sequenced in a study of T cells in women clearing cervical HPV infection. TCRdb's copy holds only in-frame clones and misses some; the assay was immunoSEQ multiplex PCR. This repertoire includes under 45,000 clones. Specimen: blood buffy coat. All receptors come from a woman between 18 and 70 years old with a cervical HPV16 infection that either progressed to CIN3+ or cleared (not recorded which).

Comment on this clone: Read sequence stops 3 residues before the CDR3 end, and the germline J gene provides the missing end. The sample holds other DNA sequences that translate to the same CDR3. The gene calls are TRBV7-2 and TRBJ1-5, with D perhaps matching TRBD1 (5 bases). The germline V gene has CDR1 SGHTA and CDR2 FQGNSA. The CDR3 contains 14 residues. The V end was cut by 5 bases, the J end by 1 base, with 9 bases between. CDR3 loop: CASSPGPSNQPQHF. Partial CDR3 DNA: TGTGCCAGCAGCCCAGGGCCCAGCAATCAGCCC.

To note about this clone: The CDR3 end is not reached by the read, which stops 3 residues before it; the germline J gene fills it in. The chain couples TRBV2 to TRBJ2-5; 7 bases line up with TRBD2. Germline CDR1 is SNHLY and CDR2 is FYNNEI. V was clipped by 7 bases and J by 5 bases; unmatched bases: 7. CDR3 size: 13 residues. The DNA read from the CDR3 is TGTGCCAGCAAGGAGACTAGCTACGAGACC. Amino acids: CASKETSYET. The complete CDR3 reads CASKETSYETQYF.

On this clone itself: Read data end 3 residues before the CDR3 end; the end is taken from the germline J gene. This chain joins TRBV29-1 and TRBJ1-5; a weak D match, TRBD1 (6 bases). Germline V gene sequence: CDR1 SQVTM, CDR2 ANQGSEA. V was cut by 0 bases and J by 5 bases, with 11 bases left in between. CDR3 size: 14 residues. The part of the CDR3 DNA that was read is TGCAGCGTTGAAGATATGGGGGCGGATCAGCCC. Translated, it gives CSVEDMGADQP. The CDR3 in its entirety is CSVEDMGADQPQHF.

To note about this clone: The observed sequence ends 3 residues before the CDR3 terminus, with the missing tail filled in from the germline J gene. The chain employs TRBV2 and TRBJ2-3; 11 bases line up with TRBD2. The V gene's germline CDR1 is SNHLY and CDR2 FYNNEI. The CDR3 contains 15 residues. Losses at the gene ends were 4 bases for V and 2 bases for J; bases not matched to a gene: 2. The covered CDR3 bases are TGTGCCAGCAGTGGACTAGCGGGAATCACAGATACG. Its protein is CASSGLAGITDT. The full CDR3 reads CASSGLAGITDTQYF.

This CDR3 is CASSPPTSPYEQYF. The sequenced part of the CDR3 DNA is TGTGCCAGCAGCCCTCCGACTAGTCCCTACGAG. The chain joins TRBV11-3 to TRBJ2-7; D possibly corresponds to TRBD2 (6 bases). With the read ending 3 residues before the CDR3 end, the germline J gene is used to fill in that end. The CDR3 is 14 amino acids. Germline V gene sequence: CDR1 SGHNT, CDR2 YENEEA. Between the trimmed V and J ends, which lost 5 bases and 2 bases, there was a span of 13 bases.

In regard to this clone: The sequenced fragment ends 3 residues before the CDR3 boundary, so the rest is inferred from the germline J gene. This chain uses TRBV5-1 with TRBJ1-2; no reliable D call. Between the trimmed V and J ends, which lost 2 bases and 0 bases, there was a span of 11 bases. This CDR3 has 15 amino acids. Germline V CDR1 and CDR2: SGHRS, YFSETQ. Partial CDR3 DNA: TGCGCCAGCAGCTTAATGCCACTCCCTAACTATGGC. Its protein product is CASSLMPLPNYG. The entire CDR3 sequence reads CASSLMPLPNYGYTF.

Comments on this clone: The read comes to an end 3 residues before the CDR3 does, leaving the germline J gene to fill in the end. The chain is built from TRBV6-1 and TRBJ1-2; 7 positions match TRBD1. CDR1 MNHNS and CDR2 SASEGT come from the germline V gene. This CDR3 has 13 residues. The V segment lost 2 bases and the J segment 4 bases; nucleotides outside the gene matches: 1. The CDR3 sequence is CASSETGVYGYTF. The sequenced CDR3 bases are TGTGCCAGCAGTGAAACAGGGGTCTATGGC.

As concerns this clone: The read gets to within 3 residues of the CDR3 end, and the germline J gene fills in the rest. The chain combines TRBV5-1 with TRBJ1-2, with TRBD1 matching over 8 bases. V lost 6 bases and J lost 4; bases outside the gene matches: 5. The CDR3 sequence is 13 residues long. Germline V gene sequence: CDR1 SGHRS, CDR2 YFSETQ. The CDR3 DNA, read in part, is TGCGCCAGCAATCCAGGGGGCGTCTATGGC. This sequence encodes CASNPGGVYG. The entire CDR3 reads CASNPGGVYGYTF. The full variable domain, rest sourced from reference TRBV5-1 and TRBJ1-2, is KAGVTQTPRYLIKTRGQQVTLSCSPISGHRSVSWYQQTPGQGLQFLFEYFSETQRNKGNFPGRFSGRQFSNSRSEMNVSTLELGDSALYLCASNPGGVYGYTFGSGTRLTVV.

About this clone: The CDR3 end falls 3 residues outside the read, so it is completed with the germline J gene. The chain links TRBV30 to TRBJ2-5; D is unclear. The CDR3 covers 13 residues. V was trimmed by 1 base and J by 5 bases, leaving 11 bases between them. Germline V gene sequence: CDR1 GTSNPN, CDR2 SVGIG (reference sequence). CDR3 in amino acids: CAWSGGSQETQYF. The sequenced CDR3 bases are TGTGCCTGGAGTGGTGGCAGTCAGGAGACC.

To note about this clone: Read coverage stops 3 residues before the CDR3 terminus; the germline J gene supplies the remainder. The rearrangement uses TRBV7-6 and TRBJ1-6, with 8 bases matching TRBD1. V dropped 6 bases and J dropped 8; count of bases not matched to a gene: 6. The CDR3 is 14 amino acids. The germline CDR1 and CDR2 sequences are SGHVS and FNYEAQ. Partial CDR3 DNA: TGTGCCAGCAGGCAGGGGGCCGGGGATTCACCC. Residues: CASRQGAGDSP. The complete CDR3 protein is CASRQGAGDSPLHF.

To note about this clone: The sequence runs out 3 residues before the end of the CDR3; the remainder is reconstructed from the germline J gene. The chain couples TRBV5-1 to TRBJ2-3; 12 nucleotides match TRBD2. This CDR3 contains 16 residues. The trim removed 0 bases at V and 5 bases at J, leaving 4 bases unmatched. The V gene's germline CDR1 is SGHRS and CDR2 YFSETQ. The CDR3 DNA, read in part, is TGCGCCAGCAGCTTGGTTTCTAGCGGGGGGGTAGATACG. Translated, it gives CASSLVSSGGVDT. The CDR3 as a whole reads CASSLVSSGGVDTQYF.

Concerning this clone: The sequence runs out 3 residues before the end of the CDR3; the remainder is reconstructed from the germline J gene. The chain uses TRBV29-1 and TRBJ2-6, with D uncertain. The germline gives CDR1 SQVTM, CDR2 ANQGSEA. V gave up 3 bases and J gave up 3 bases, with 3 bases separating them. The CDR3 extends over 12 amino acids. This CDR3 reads CSVDGGANVLTF. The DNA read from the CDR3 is TGCAGCGTTGACGGTGGGGCCAACGTC.

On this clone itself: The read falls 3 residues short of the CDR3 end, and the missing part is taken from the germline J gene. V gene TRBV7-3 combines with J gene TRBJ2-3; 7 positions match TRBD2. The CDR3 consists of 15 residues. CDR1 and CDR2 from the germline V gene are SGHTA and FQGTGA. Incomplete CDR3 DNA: TGTGCCAGCAGCCCCTCCGGACTAGAGGAAGAGACG. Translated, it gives CASSPSGLEEET. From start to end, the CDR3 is CASSPSGLEEETQYF. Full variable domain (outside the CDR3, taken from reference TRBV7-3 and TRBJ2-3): GAGVSQTPSNKVTEKGKYVELRCDPISGHTALYWYRQSLGQGPEFLIYFQGTGAADDSGLPNDRFFAVRPEGSVSTLKIQRTERGDSAVYLCASSPSGLEEETQYFGPGTRLTVL.

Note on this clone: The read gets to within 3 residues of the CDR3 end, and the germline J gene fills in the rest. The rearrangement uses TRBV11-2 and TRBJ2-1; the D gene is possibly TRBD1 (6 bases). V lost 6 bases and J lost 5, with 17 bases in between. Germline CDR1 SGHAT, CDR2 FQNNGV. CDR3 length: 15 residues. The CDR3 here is CASSSLETGHNEQFF. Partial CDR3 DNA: TGTGCCAGCAGTTCCCTTGAGACAGGCCACAATGAG. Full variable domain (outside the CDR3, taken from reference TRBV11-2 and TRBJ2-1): EAGVAQSPRYKIIEKRQSVAFWCNPISGHATLYWYQQILGQGPKLLIQFQNNGVVDDSQLPKDRFSAERLKGVDSTLKIQPAKLEDSAVYLCASSSLETGHNEQFFGPGTRLTVL.

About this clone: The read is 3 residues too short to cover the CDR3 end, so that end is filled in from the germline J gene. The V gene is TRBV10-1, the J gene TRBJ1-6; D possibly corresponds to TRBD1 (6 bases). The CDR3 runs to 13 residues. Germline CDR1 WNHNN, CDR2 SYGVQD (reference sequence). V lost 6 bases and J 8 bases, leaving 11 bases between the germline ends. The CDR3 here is CASSRGLDSPLHF. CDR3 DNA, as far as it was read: TGCGCCAGCAGCAGGGGATTGGATTCACCC.

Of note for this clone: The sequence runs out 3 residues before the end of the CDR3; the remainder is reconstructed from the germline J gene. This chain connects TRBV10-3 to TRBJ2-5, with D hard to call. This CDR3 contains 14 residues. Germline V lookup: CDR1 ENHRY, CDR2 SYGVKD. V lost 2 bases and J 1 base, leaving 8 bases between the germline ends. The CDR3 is CAISEGRFQETQYF. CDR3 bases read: TGTGCCATCAGTGAGGGCCGATTCCAAGAGACC.

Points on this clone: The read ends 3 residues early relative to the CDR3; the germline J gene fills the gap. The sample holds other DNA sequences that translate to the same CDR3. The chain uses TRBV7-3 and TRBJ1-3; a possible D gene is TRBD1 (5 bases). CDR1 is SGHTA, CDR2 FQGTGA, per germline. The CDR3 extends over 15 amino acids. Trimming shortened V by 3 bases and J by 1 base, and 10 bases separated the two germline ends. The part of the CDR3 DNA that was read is TGTGCCAGCAGCTTTTCAGGGAATTCTGGAAACACC. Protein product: CASSFSGNSGNT. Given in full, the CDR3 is CASSFSGNSGNTIYF.

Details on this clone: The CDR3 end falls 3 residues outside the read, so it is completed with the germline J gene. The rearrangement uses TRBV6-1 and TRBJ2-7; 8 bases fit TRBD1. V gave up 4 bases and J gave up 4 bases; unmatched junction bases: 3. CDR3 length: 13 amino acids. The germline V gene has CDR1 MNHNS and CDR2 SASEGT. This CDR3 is CASSAGGGYEQYF. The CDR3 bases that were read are TGTGCCAGCAGTGCAGGGGGCGGTTACGAG.

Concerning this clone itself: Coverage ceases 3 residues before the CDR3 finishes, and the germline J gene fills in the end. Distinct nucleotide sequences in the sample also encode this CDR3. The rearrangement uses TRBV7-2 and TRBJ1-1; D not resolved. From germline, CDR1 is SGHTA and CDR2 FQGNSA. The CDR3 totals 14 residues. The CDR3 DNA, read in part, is TGTGCCAGCAGCTTAGGAGGCCGGGTTCTTGGG. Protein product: CASSLGGRVLG. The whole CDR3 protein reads CASSLGGRVLGAFF. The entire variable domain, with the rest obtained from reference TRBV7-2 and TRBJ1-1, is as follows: GAGVSQSPSNKVTEKGKDVELRCDPISGHTALYWYRQSLGQGLEFLIYFQGNSAPDKSGLPSDRFSAERTGGSVSTLTIQRTQQEDSAVYLCASSLGGRVLGAFFGQGTRLTVV.

CDR3 sequence reads: CASSVGGDYEQYF. The sequenced CDR3 bases are TGTGCCAGCAGTGTAGGGGGAGATTACGAG. The rearrangement joins TRBV2 to TRBJ2-7, with D perhaps TRBD1 (6 bases). The read gets to within 3 residues of the CDR3 end, and the germline J gene fills in the rest. The CDR3 is 13 amino acids. Between the trimmed V and J ends, which lost 4 bases and 4 bases, there was a span of 11 bases. Germline loops: CDR1 SNHLY, CDR2 FYNNEI.

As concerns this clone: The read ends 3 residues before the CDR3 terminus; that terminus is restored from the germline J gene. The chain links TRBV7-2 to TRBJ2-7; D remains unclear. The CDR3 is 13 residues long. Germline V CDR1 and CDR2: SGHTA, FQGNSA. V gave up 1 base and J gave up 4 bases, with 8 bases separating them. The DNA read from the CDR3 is TGTGCCAGCAGCTTAGTACCGAGGTACGAG. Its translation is CASSLVPRYE. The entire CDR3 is CASSLVPRYEQYF. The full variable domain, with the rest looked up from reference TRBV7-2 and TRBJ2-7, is GAGVSQSPSNKVTEKGKDVELRCDPISGHTALYWYRQSLGQGLEFLIYFQGNSAPDKSGLPSDRFSAERTGGSVSTLTIQRTQQEDSAVYLCASSLVPRYEQYFGPGTRLTVT.

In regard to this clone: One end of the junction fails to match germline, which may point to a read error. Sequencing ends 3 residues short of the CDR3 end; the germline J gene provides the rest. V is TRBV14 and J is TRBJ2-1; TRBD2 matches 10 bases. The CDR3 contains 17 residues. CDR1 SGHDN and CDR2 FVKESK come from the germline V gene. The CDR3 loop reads CASSQYILAGAYNEQFF. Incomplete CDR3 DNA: TGTGCCAGCAGCCAATATATTCTAGCGGGAGCCTATAATGAG.

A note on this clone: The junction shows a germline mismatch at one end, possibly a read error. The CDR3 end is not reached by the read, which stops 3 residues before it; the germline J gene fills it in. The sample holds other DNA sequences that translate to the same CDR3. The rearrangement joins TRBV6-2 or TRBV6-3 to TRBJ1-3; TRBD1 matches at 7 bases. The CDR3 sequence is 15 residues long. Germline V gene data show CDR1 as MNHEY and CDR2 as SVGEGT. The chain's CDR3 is CASRETGFSGNTIYF. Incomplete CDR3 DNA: TGTGCCAGCAGAGAGACAGGGTTCTCTGGAAACACA.

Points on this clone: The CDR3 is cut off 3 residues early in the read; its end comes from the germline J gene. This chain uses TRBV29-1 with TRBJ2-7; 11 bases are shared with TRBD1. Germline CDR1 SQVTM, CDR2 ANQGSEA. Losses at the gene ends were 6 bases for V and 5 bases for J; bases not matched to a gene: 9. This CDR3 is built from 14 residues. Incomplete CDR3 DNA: TGCAGCGTGAGGGACAGGGGGATCCATAACGAG. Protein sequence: CSVRDRGIHNE. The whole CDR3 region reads CSVRDRGIHNEQYF.

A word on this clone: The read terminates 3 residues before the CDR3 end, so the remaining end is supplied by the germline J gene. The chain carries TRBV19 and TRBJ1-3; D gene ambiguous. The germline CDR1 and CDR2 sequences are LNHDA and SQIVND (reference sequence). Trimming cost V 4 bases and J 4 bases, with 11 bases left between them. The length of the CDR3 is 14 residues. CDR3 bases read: TGTGCCAGTAGTACAGGATCTTCAGGAAACACC. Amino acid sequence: CASSTGSSGNT. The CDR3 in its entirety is CASSTGSSGNTIYF. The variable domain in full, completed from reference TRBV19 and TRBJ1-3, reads DGGITQSPKYLFRKEGQNVTLSCEQNLNHDAMYWYRQDPGQGLRLIYYSQIVNDFQKGDIAEGYSVSREKKESFPLTVTSAQKNPTAFYLCASSTGSSGNTIYFGEGSWLTVV.

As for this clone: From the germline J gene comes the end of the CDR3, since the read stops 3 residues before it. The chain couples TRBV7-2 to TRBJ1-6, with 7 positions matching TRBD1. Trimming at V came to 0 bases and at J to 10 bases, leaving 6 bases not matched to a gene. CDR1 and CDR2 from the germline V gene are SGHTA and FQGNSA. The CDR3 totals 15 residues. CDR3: CASSLATGLGSPLHF. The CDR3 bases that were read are TGTGCCAGCAGCTTAGCGACAGGGTTGGGATCACCC. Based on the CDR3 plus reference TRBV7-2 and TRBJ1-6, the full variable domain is GAGVSQSPSNKVTEKGKDVELRCDPISGHTALYWYRQSLGQGLEFLIYFQGNSAPDKSGLPSDRFSAERTGGSVSTLTIQRTQQEDSAVYLCASSLATGLGSPLHFGNGTRLTVT.

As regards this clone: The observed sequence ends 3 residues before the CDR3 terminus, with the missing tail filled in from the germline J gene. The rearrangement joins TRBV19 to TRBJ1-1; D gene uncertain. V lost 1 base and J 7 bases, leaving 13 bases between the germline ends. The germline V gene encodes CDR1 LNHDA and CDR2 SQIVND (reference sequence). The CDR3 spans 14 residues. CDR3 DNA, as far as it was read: TGTGCCAGTAGTATAGGACGGCCGAAGGGTGAA. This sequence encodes CASSIGRPKGE. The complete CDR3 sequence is CASSIGRPKGEAFF. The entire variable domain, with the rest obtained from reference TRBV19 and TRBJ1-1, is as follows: DGGITQSPKYLFRKEGQNVTLSCEQNLNHDAMYWYRQDPGQGLRLIYYSQIVNDFQKGDIAEGYSVSREKKESFPLTVTSAQKNPTAFYLCASSIGRPKGEAFFGQGTRLTVV.

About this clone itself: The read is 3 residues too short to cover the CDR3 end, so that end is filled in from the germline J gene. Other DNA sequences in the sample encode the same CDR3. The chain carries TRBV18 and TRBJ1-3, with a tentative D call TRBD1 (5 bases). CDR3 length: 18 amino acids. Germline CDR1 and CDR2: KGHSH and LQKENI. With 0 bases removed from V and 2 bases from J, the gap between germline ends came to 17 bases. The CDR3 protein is CASSPPRTRSATGNTIYF. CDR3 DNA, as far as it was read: TGTGCCAGCTCACCACCACGGACACGATCGGCGACTGGAAACACC.